The T cell receptor (beta chain) under discussion was sequenced for a study of T cell repertoires in cytomegalovirus infection (dated by TCRdb to the late 2010s). Turning to the overall study: Donor HLA type was relevant to the analysis, as public TCR beta signatures indicated carriage of CMV infection together with the matching HLA type.

Points the paper makes about the study in general: In both this cohort and an independent approximately 370-donor cohort, the cumulative frequency of public TCR beta family members distinguished carriers of CMV infection plus the relevant HLA type. The ex vivo response was dominated by HLA-C-restricted CMV-specific TCR beta clonotypes, which also provided the single most frequent clonotype in two of eight donors.

V is reduced by 3 bases and J by 2 bases, leaving a spacing of 11 bases between them. From a lookup of the germline V gene (reference sequence), CDR1 and CDR2 are LNHDA and SQIVND. The CDR3 measures 14 amino acids from cysteine to phenylalanine. The DNA shown is the 42-base CDR3, in frame from base 1. Instrument used: Illumina HiSeq 1500. TCRdb redid the processing of the public reads, applying fastp at Q25 and MiXCR, and retained in-frame beta chains. Entries are consolidated by CDR3 protein sequence, retaining the most common genes and DNA. The sample table lists around 450,000 distinct CDR3 sequences, approximately 10% of them with a count of one. 9.5% to 13% of the sample is held by the ten biggest clonotypes. This clonotype was counted at least ten times. Its antigen is still unknown. One base away there is no much larger clone; base qualities are not given.

Sequenced input: PBMCs. The TCR originated in a human donor in good health (CMV status not recorded). Some clones in this sample may be carry-over from other donors' samples. The sequence is built from TRBV19 and TRBJ2-7, with no confident D gene call. The CDR3 protein is CASSIGRMAYEQYF. Read as DNA, the sequence is TGTGCCAGTAGTATTGGTCGGATGGCCTACGAGCAGTACTTC.